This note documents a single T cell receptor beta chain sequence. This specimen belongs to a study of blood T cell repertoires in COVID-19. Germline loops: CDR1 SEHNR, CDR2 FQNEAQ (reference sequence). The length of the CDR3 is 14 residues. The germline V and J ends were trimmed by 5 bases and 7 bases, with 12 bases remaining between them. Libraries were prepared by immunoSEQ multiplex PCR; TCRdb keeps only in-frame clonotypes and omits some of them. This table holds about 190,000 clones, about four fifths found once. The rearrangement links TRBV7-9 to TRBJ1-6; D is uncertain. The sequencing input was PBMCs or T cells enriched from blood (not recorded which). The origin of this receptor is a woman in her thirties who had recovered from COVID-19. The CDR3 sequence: CASSPQRENSPLHF. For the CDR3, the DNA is TGTGCCAGCAGCCCGCAAAGGGAGAATTCACCCCTCCACTTT. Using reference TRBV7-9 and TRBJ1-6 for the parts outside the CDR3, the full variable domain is DTGVSQNPRHKITKRGQNVTFRCDPISEHNRLYWYRQTLGQGPEFLTYFQNEAQLEKSRLLSDRFSAERPKGSFSTLEIQRTEQGDSAMYLCASSPQRENSPLHFGNGTRLTVT.